What follows are 4 T cell receptor beta chains derived from one specimen sequenced in a study of T cell changes during pregnancy in multiple sclerosis. Sequenced by immunoSEQ multiplex PCR; TCRdb stores in-frame clones only, minus some. The data contain around 42,000 clones, 91% of them singletons. This specimen consisted of CD4+ T cells from peripheral blood mononuclear cells, obtained after pregnancy. These receptor sequences come from a female donor in good health, enrolled as a control in a pregnancy study.

CDR3 in amino acids: CASRGREGTQYF. In DNA, the CDR3 is TGTGCCAGCAGAGGTCGGGAAGGTACGCAGTATTTT. J is TRBJ2-3 and V is TRBV27; maybe TRBD2 (5 bases). The CDR3 length is 12 residues. Germline values: CDR1 MNHEY, CDR2 SMNVEV (reference sequence). Trimming cost V 6 bases and J 8 bases, with 12 bases left between them.

The chain joins TRBV9 to TRBJ2-6; 8 nucleotides line up with TRBD1. CDR3 size: 16 residues. The trim removed 4 bases at V and 4 bases at J, leaving 7 bases unmatched. Germline V gene sequence: CDR1 SGDLS, CDR2 YYNGEE. CDR3 in amino acids: CASSPRQGTGANVLTF. The CDR3 nucleotides are TGTGCCAGCAGCCCTCGACAGGGGACGGGGGCCAACGTCCTGACTTTC.

Only a few counts were recorded for this clone. CDR3 residues: CASSLVPQSSGNTIYF. The CDR3 region has the DNA TGTGCCAGCAGCTTAGTCCCACAAAGCTCTGGAAACACCATATATTTT. The V call is TRBV11-2, the J call TRBJ1-3; D unclear. The V end lost 1 base, the J end lost 0 bases, and 10 bases lay between the germline ends. The length of the CDR3 is 16 residues. Germline CDR1 reads SGHAT; CDR2 reads FQNNGV. Supplemented by reference TRBV11-2 and TRBJ1-3, the full variable domain reads EAGVAQSPRYKIIEKRQSVAFWCNPISGHATLYWYQQILGQGPKLLIQFQNNGVVDDSQLPKDRFSAERLKGVDSTLKIQPAKLEDSAVYLCASSLVPQSSGNTIYFGEGSWLTVV.

The CDR3 coding sequence is TGTGCCAGCAGCCCGCGCCGGAATACAGTAAATGAGCAGTTCTTC. Amino acids: CASSPRRNTVNEQFF. V gene TRBV7-9 combines with J gene TRBJ2-1; D gene unclear. V lost 5 bases and J lost 7, with 18 bases in between. Germline CDR1 is SEHNR and CDR2 is FQNEAQ (reference sequence). CDR3 length: 15 residues.